A single sample is the source of the 29 T cell receptor beta chains below, sequenced in a study of shared clonotypes between healthy human individuals. The protocol was immunoSEQ multiplex PCR, while the TCRdb copy is restricted to in-frame clones and leaves out a portion. Here the sample spans about 2 million clones, roughly 94% being singletons. In the naive CD8 group, cells lacked CD45RO and were positively selected for CCR7, so terminally differentiated effector memory CD45RA+ cells were left out. The sequencing input was naive CD8+ T cells sorted from blood. The receptors originated from a man younger than 35 in good health.

The rearrangement uses TRBV28 and TRBJ2-5; 11 bases match TRBD2. Trimming took 6 bases from V and 0 from J; bases not matched to a gene: 9. CDR3 length: 17 amino acids. Per the germline V gene, CDR1 is MDHEN and CDR2 is SYDVKM. The CDR3 nucleotides read TGTGCCAGCAGCCGAACCACTAGCGGGGGTTACCAAGAGACCCAGTACTTC. Translated: CASSRTTSGGYQETQYF. Combining the CDR3 with reference TRBV28 and TRBJ2-5 gives the whole variable domain DVKVTQSSRYLVKRTGEKVFLECVQDMDHENMFWYRQDPGLGLRLIYFSYDVKMKEKGDIPEGYSVSREKKERFSLILESASTNQTSMYLCASSRTTSGGYQETQYFGPGTRLLVL.

This chain connects TRBV7-2 to TRBJ2-3; D assignment may be TRBD1 or TRBD2 (6 bases each). Germline CDR1 is SGHTA and CDR2 is FQGNSA. Trimming took 5 bases from V and 10 from J, leaving 25 bases between them. The CDR3 is 16 amino acids. The CDR3 spells CASSPREQFPPGAQYF. The CDR3 coding sequence is TGTGCCAGCAGCCCGCGGGAACAGTTTCCCCCAGGGGCGCAGTATTTT.

This clone appeared once. V is TRBV6-1 and J is TRBJ1-3, with D hard to call. V lost 2 bases, J lost 1 base, and 9 bases lay in between. Germline CDR1 reads MNHNS; CDR2 reads SASEGT. The length of the CDR3 is 15 residues. The DNA for the CDR3 is TGTGCCAGCAGTGAATACGACGGATCTGGAAACACCATATATTTT. Its protein product is CASSEYDGSGNTIYF.

This chain uses TRBV27 with TRBJ1-6; TRBD1 might be the D (5 bases). Trimming took off 5 bases at V and 2 bases at J, with 13 bases between the two ends. Germline V lookup: CDR1 MNHEY, CDR2 SMNVEV (reference sequence). This CDR3 spans 16 amino acids. The DNA of the CDR3 is TGTGCCAGCAGTACAGGCCCGGGGGCCTATAATTCACCCCTCCACTTT. Translated: CASSTGPGAYNSPLHF.

Worth noting for this clone: The sample contains more than one DNA sequence encoding this CDR3. This rearrangement joins TRBV7-9 to TRBJ2-5, with D possibly TRBD1 on 5 matching bases. Looked up from germline, CDR1 is SEHNR and CDR2 is FQNEAQ (reference sequence). CDR3 size: 15 residues. Between the trimmed V and J ends, which lost 0 bases and 1 base, there was a span of 9 bases. The CDR3 DNA follows: TGTGCCAGCAGCTTAGCTCAGGGATCCCAAGAGACCCAGTACTTC. It is translated as CASSLAQGSQETQYF.

This clone was counted a single time. V is TRBV2 and J is TRBJ1-1; a weak D match, TRBD1 (6 bases). Germline lookup yields CDR1 SNHLY and CDR2 FYNNEI. Trimming pared 5 bases from V and 5 bases from J, leaving 12 bases between. The CDR3 consists of 13 residues. CDR3 bases: TGTGCCAGCAGTCCAAGCAGGGGTACTGAAGCTTTCTTT. This codes for CASSPSRGTEAFF.

Notes on this clone: Distinct nucleotide sequences in the sample also encode this CDR3. The gene calls are TRBV2 and TRBJ1-1; D might be TRBD1 (6 bases). Germline assignment: CDR1 SNHLY and CDR2 FYNNEI. CDR3 length: 13 residues. Trimming removed 6 bases at V and 1 base at J, with 9 bases between. The DNA of the CDR3 is TGTGCCAGCAGGGACAGCCAGAACACTGAAGCTTTCTTT. It translates to CASRDSQNTEAFF.

The CDR3 nucleotides are TGTGCCAGTAGTAGGGACAGTTCCTCCTACAATGAGCAGTTCTTC. This translates into CASSRDSSSYNEQFF. The rearrangement uses TRBV19 and TRBJ2-1; the match to TRBD1 covers 7 bases. Trimming removed 4 bases from V and 0 bases from J; junction bases left unmatched: 3. Germline lookup yields CDR1 LNHDA and CDR2 SQIVND (reference sequence). This CDR3 is 15 amino acids long.

The table lists this clone with a count of one. This chain connects TRBV6-5 to TRBJ2-7; 10 bases are a match to TRBD2. This CDR3 spans 14 amino acids. Germline V gene data show CDR1 as MNHEY and CDR2 as SVGAGI. Trimming removed 5 bases from V and 6 bases from J; junction bases left unmatched: 7. CDR3 in DNA: TGTGCCAGCAGTCCATCCCTAGCGGGGGCCGAGCAGTACTTC. Translated, it gives CASSPSLAGAEQYF.

This clone was picked up one time. The chain combines TRBV28 with TRBJ1-1; 7 bases are a match to TRBD1. V lost 3 bases, J lost 4 bases, and 5 bases stayed unmatched. The CDR3 extends over 14 amino acids. In germline, CDR1 is MDHEN, CDR2 SYDVKM. The CDR3 DNA sequence: TGTGCCAGCAGTTTCGGCCAGGGGGGCACTGAAGCTTTCTTT. Translated, it gives CASSFGQGGTEAFF.

The genes are TRBV4-3 and TRBJ2-7; no firm D call. CDR1 and CDR2 from the germline V gene are LGHNA and YSLEER. The CDR3 consists of 15 residues. The V gene lost 0 bases and the J gene lost 3 bases, with 12 bases spanning the gap. The CDR3 region has the DNA TGCGCCAGCAGCCAAGATCTTGCCGCCTACTACGAGCAGTACTTC. Translating gives CASSQDLAAYYEQYF.

In its sample, this clone was seen once. Other DNA sequences in the sample encode the same CDR3. Written as DNA, the CDR3 is TGTGCCTGGAGTATCAGCTACGAGCAGTACTTC. It is translated as CAWSISYEQYF. This chain links TRBV30 with TRBJ2-7; no definite D call. CDR3 length: 11 amino acids. Looked up from germline, CDR1 is GTSNPN and CDR2 is SVGIG (reference sequence). Trimming removed 2 bases from V and 3 bases from J, with 5 bases in between. Full variable domain (rest looked up from reference TRBV30 and TRBJ2-7): SQTIHQWPATLVQPVGSPLSLECTVEGTSNPNLYWYRQAAGRGLQLLFYSVGIGQISSEVPQNLSASRPQDRQFILSSKKLLLSDSGFYLCAWSISYEQYFGPGTRLTVT.

The CDR3 region has the DNA TGTGCCAGCAGCTTGGTGTATGGCTACACCTTC. Its protein product is CASSLVYGYTF. The rearrangement joins TRBV5-8 to TRBJ1-2; D gene ambiguous. Germline CDR1 SGHTS, CDR2 YDEGEE. V dropped 0 bases and J dropped 5 bases, with 2 bases sitting between them. This CDR3 has 11 amino acids.

This clone was counted between two and nine times. This sample includes further DNA sequences coding for the same CDR3. The chain has TRBV28 and TRBJ1-1; 11 bases map to TRBD1. The length of the CDR3 is 14 residues. J was trimmed by 5 bases and V by 3 bases; bases with no gene match: 2. Germline values: CDR1 MDHEN, CDR2 SYDVKM. CDR3 nucleotides: TGTGCCAGCAGTTTGGGACAGGGGGGGACTGAAGCTTTCTTT. It encodes CASSLGQGGTEAFF.

The chain carries TRBV2 and TRBJ1-3; no clear D gene. The germline gives CDR1 SNHLY, CDR2 FYNNEI. Trimming took off 4 bases at V and 2 bases at J, with 12 bases between the two ends. The CDR3 totals 15 residues. The CDR3 coding sequence is TGTGCCAGCAGTGGCCTCCCAAATGCTGGAAACACCATATATTTT. It codes for CASSGLPNAGNTIYF. The full variable domain, rest sourced from reference TRBV2 and TRBJ1-3, is EPEVTQTPSHQVTQMGQEVILRCVPISNHLYFYWYRQILGQKVEFLVSFYNNEISEKSEIFDDQFSVERPDGSNFTLKIRSTKLEDSAMYFCASSGLPNAGNTIYFGEGSWLTVV.

The CDR3 region has the DNA TGTGCCAGTAGTCCGGCTGGGGGGTACATGAACACTGAAGCTTTCTTT. Residues: CASSPAGGYMNTEAFF. The chain joins TRBV19 to TRBJ1-1; a possible D gene is TRBD1 (5 bases). The CDR3 extends over 16 amino acids. Between the trimmed V and J ends, which lost 5 bases and 0 bases, there was a span of 16 bases. Germline CDR1 and CDR2: LNHDA and SQIVND (reference sequence). Combining the CDR3 with reference TRBV19 and TRBJ1-1 gives the whole variable domain DGGITQSPKYLFRKEGQNVTLSCEQNLNHDAMYWYRQDPGQGLRLIYYSQIVNDFQKGDIAEGYSVSREKKESFPLTVTSAQKNPTAFYLCASSPAGGYMNTEAFFGQGTRLTVV.

This sequence joins TRBV21-1 and TRBJ2-1; the DNA was not used to check the table's D call, TRBD1. TRBV21-1 is designated a pseudogene. The CDR3 length is 16 residues. CDR3 protein: CASSKVIRGTYNEQFF. Here the CDR3 DNA reads TGTGCCAGCAGCAAAGTAATCAGGGGGACCTACAATGAGCAGTTCTTC.

This clone was found once. V usage is TRBV30 and J usage is TRBJ1-1; D remains unclear. This CDR3 has 13 residues. Trimming took off 1 base at V and 7 bases at J, with 13 bases between the two ends. CDR1 and CDR2 (germline): GTSNPN, SVGIG (reference sequence). The CDR3 DNA is TGTGCCTGGAGTGGACCGCAAAACTATGAAGCTTTCTTT. Translating it yields CAWSGPQNYEAFF.

V gene TRBV29-1 combines with J gene TRBJ2-1; 11 bases line up with TRBD2. The trim removed 6 bases at V and 2 bases at J, leaving 6 bases unmatched. Looked up from germline, CDR1 is SQVTM and CDR2 is ANQGSEA. The CDR3 totals 15 residues. The CDR3 spells CSVVSGRGPYNEQFF. CDR3 DNA: TGCAGCGTGGTTAGCGGGAGGGGCCCCTACAATGAGCAGTTCTTC.

Here the CDR3 reads CASSPGLAQMRGNEQFF. In DNA, the CDR3 is TGTGCCAGCAGCCCCGGACTAGCTCAAATGAGGGGAAATGAGCAGTTCTTC. The chain links TRBV7-9 to TRBJ2-1; 8 nucleotides align to TRBD2. The CDR3 runs to 17 residues. The ends lost 5 bases at V and 7 bases at J; junction bases unmatched: 16. In germline, CDR1 is SEHNR, CDR2 FQNEAQ (reference sequence).

The genes are TRBV29-1 and TRBJ1-2, with TRBD1 as a possible D gene (6 bases). This CDR3 contains 14 residues. V lost 6 bases, J lost 5 bases, and 19 bases lay in between. In germline, CDR1 is SQVTM, CDR2 ANQGSEA. CDR3: CSVLRGDPGYGYTF. CDR3 nucleotide sequence: TGCAGCGTACTAAGGGGGGACCCGGGATATGGCTACACCTTC.

The chain couples TRBV4-1 to TRBJ1-2; TRBD1 matches 9 bases. Trimming cost V 3 bases and J 8 bases; bases outside gene matches: 10. Germline assignment: CDR1 MGHRA and CDR2 YSYEKL. This CDR3 is built from 15 residues. The CDR3 DNA is TGCGCCAGCAGCCACAGCTTGGACAGGGGCGAGGGCTACACCTTC. Residues: CASSHSLDRGEGYTF.

CDR3 sequence: CASSVGGGTYQETQYF. The CDR3 nucleotides read TGTGCCAGCAGCGTAGGGGGTGGGACCTATCAAGAGACCCAGTACTTC. V gene TRBV9 combines with J gene TRBJ2-5; the D gene could be TRBD1 or TRBD2 (5 bases each). The V gene's germline CDR1 is SGDLS and CDR2 YYNGEE. V shed 0 bases and J shed 2 bases, with 14 bases lying between them. The length of the CDR3 is 16 residues.

The genes are TRBV4-1 and TRBJ1-1; 9 bases line up with TRBD1. The germline gives CDR1 MGHRA, CDR2 YSYEKL. V was pared by 4 bases and J by 1 base, with 7 bases of the junction left unmatched. This CDR3 is built from 16 residues. The CDR3 protein is CASSPTGGAGNTEAFF. In nucleotides, the CDR3 is TGCGCCAGCAGCCCCACAGGGGGCGCGGGGAACACTGAAGCTTTCTTT.

CDR3 protein: CASSLGGRWEPGVYEQYF. The CDR3 region has the DNA TGTGCCAGCAGCTTAGGCGGCAGGTGGGAGCCAGGGGTCTACGAGCAGTACTTC. The chain links TRBV7-6 to TRBJ2-7, with D tentatively TRBD1 (6 bases). The CDR3 contains 18 residues. Germline V lookup: CDR1 SGHVS, CDR2 FNYEAQ. V lost 1 base, J lost 3 bases, and 22 bases lay in between.

V and J are TRBV11-1 and TRBJ2-1, with 10 bases that match TRBD1. Germline CDR1 and CDR2: SGHAT and FQDESV (reference sequence). CDR3 length: 13 residues. J gave up 9 bases and V 4 bases, and 3 bases lay outside the gene matches. The CDR3 loop reads CASSSGQGGEQFF. The CDR3 DNA reads as TGTGCCAGCAGCTCAGGACAGGGGGGTGAGCAGTTCTTC.

Comment on this clone: This same CDR3 is encoded by further DNA sequences in the sample. V usage is TRBV7-6 and J usage is TRBJ2-7; D unresolved. Germline V gene lookup returns CDR1 SGHVS and CDR2 FNYEAQ. Trimming left V 0 bases short and J 4 bases short, with 7 bases between. The CDR3 spans 13 residues. The CDR3 loop reads CASSLAPTYEQYF. CDR3 sequence (DNA): TGTGCCAGCAGCTTAGCTCCGACATACGAGCAGTACTTC.

The chain recombines TRBV4-1 with TRBJ2-7; TRBD1 matches at 9 bases. Trimming removed 1 base from V and 4 bases from J; junction bases left unmatched: 8. The CDR3 is made up of 16 amino acids. Germline-derived CDR1 and CDR2 are MGHRA and YSYEKL. In DNA, the CDR3 is TGCGCCAGCAGCCAAGTGGGGGGGACAGGGCATTACGAGCAGTACTTC. This encodes CASSQVGGTGHYEQYF.

This chain connects TRBV14 to TRBJ2-7; D is undetermined. Germline CDR1 reads SGHDN; CDR2 reads FVKESK. The CDR3 runs 13 residues. V shed 3 bases and J shed 2 bases, with 8 bases lying between them. The CDR3 here is CASSHNNPYEQYF. CDR3 DNA sequence: TGTGCCAGCAGCCATAACAATCCCTACGAGCAGTACTTC.